This T cell receptor beta chain was captured in a study of blood T cell repertoires in COVID-19. The repertoire was sequenced with immunoSEQ multiplex PCR; TCRdb's copy has only in-frame clones and lacks some. The sample includes 200,000 to 300,000 clones, about 88% seen only once; the top ten take 5.2%. Sequencing was done on a sample of peripheral blood. The sequence was collected from a woman aged 60-70 years with COVID-19, enrolled during active disease.

DNA for the CDR3: TGTGCCAGTAGTATACAGAATAGCAATCAGCCCCAGCATTTT. Translated: CASSIQNSNQPQHF. The chain uses TRBV19 and TRBJ1-5; D gene unclear. V dropped 2 bases and J dropped 0 bases, with 5 bases sitting between them. There are 14 residues in the CDR3. Germline V gene data show CDR1 as LNHDA and CDR2 as SQIVND (reference sequence).